Listed here are 20 T cell receptor beta chains from one sample, sequenced in a study of T cell responses to AZD1222 COVID-19 vaccine. TCRdb's copy holds only in-frame clones and misses some; the assay was immunoSEQ multiplex PCR. The sample consists of some 130,000 clones, roughly 90% of them appearing once. Material: peripheral blood, obtained on day 0 of AZD1222 vaccination. The receptors were gathered from an adult in good health.

This clone was found once. CDR3 in DNA: TGTGCCAGTAGGATCGCGGACACACTAACCTACGAGCAGTACTTC. Translation gives CASRIADTLTYEQYF. V gene TRBV19 combines with J gene TRBJ2-7; possible D gene TRBD1, 5 bases. This CDR3 contains 15 residues. V was clipped by 6 bases and J by 2 bases, with 17 bases between them. Germline-derived CDR1 and CDR2 are LNHDA and SQIVND (reference sequence).

The chain combines TRBV2 with TRBJ1-1, with D possibly being TRBD1 (5 bases). Germline lookup yields CDR1 SNHLY and CDR2 FYNNEI. V was cut by 7 bases and J by 0 bases, with 15 bases left in between. CDR3 size: 15 residues. The CDR3 loop is CASNRQGSMNTEAFF. The DNA of the CDR3 is TGTGCCAGCAATAGGCAGGGCTCCATGAACACTGAAGCTTTCTTT.

This clone occurred once. The V gene is TRBV6-1, the J gene TRBJ2-1; D not certain. The CDR3 totals 15 residues. Per germline, CDR1 MNHNS and CDR2 SASEGT. With 2 bases removed from V and 7 bases from J, the gap between germline ends came to 15 bases. The CDR3 loop reads CASSEFLSLANEQFF. CDR3 coding DNA: TGTGCCAGCAGTGAATTCCTTTCCTTGGCTAATGAGCAGTTCTTC.

The chain employs TRBV5-1 and TRBJ2-7; D remains ambiguous. Deletions cut 2 bases from V and 4 bases from J, with 7 bases between. This CDR3 has 12 residues. Germline CDR1 reads SGHRS; CDR2 reads YFSETQ. The CDR3 DNA sequence: TGCGCCAGCAGCTTCGCCGGATACGAGCAGTACTTC. Amino acids: CASSFAGYEQYF. The full variable domain, in which reference TRBV5-1 and TRBJ2-7 provide the parts outside the CDR3, is KAGVTQTPRYLIKTRGQQVTLSCSPISGHRSVSWYQQTPGQGLQFLFEYFSETQRNKGNFPGRFSGRQFSNSRSEMNVSTLELGDSALYLCASSFAGYEQYFGPGTRLTVT.

The chain recombines TRBV13 with TRBJ1-2; D ambiguous. The germline CDR1 and CDR2 sequences are PRHDT and FYEKMQ (reference sequence). Trimming left V 5 bases short and J 3 bases short, with 22 bases between. The CDR3 is 17 amino acids. The CDR3 region has the DNA TGTGCCAGCAGCCCCCGCGGTGTCGGGGTTGATGACTATGGCTACACCTTC. It codes for CASSPRGVGVDDYGYTF.

The CDR3: CASSLGYRNQPQHF. The CDR3 nucleotides are TGTGCCAGCAGCTTGGGGTACAGAAATCAGCCCCAGCATTTT. The genes are TRBV5-6 and TRBJ1-5, with D uncertain. V lost 0 bases and J lost 4, with 8 bases in between. The CDR3 loop spans 14 amino acids. The germline CDR1 and CDR2 sequences are SGHDT and YYEEEE.

The V and J genes are TRBV15 and TRBJ2-7, with D unresolved. Germline values: CDR1 LNHNV, CDR2 YYDKDF (reference sequence). V was pared by 1 base and J by 7 bases, with 17 bases between. The CDR3 is 15 amino acids. The CDR3 region has the DNA TGTGCCACCAGCAGAGGAGTGGCGGTTCCGCGGGAGCAGTACTTC. Its translation is CATSRGVAVPREQYF.

The J gene is TRBJ1-1, the V gene TRBV19; D gene uncertain. Deletions cut 6 bases from V and 0 bases from J, with 11 bases between. The CDR3 extends over 14 amino acids. The V gene's germline CDR1 is LNHDA and CDR2 SQIVND (reference sequence). CDR3 sequence: CASRARSMNTEAFF. The CDR3, as DNA: TGTGCCAGTAGGGCCCGGTCAATGAACACTGAAGCTTTCTTT.

V is TRBV6-5 and J is TRBJ1-1, with D perhaps TRBD1 (6 bases). Germline CDR1 MNHEY, CDR2 SVGAGI. The CDR3 length is 15 residues. V lost 2 bases to trimming and J lost 1 base, with 11 bases between them. The CDR3 loop reads CASSYAGAGNTEAFF. CDR3 bases: TGTGCCAGCAGTTACGCAGGGGCTGGGAACACTGAAGCTTTCTTT.

The table lists this clone with a count of one. This rearrangement joins TRBV5-4 to TRBJ1-2; D is uncertain. Trimming pared 6 bases from V and 5 bases from J, leaving 20 bases between. The CDR3 covers 15 residues. CDR1 is SGHNT and CDR2 is YYREEE in the germline V gene (reference sequence). The CDR3 bases are TGTGCCAGCAACAAAGGGCAGGAGGCTCGGTATGGCTACACCTTC. Translation gives CASNKGQEARYGYTF.

The chain couples TRBV19 to TRBJ1-1; no clear D. Germline V CDR1 and CDR2: LNHDA, SQIVND (reference sequence). CDR3 size: 11 residues. Trimming took 4 bases from V and 8 from J, leaving 8 bases between them. The DNA of the CDR3 is TGTGCCAGTAGTACTGGGATGGAAGCTTTCTTT. This sequence encodes CASSTGMEAFF.

This chain links TRBV4-1 with TRBJ2-1; TRBD2 matches 8 bases. Losses at the gene ends were 4 bases for V and 2 bases for J; bases not matched to a gene: 4. The CDR3 is 15 residues long. Germline values: CDR1 MGHRA, CDR2 YSYEKL. Here the CDR3 reads CASSPGRGAYNEQFF. In nucleotides, the CDR3 is TGCGCCAGCAGCCCAGGGCGGGGGGCCTACAATGAGCAGTTCTTC.

The chain joins TRBV7-8 to TRBJ1-5; D might be TRBD1 (6 bases). The CDR3 loop spans 18 amino acids. Trimming took 5 bases from V and 4 from J, leaving 24 bases between them. The germline V gene has CDR1 SGHVS and CDR2 FQNEAQ. The CDR3 region has the DNA TGTGCCAGCAGCGCTAATCCTCAGGGGCTCATAACAAATCAGCCCCAGCATTTT. Protein product: CASSANPQGLITNQPQHF.

This sequence joins TRBV19 and TRBJ2-1, with a possible D match to TRBD2 (5 bases). Between the trimmed V and J ends, which lost 5 bases and 0 bases, there was a span of 17 bases. Germline-derived CDR1 and CDR2 are LNHDA and SQIVND (reference sequence). This CDR3 region has 17 residues. The CDR3 region has the DNA TGTGCCAGTAGTCCCCAACGGGAAATAAGCTCCTACAATGAGCAGTTCTTC. Amino acids: CASSPQREISSYNEQFF.

The chain has TRBV19 and TRBJ1-6; 8 bases agree with TRBD1. Germline values: CDR1 LNHDA, CDR2 SQIVND (reference sequence). This CDR3 is 16 amino acids long. With 2 bases clipped from V and 8 bases from J, the junction kept 8 bases outside the gene matches. CDR3 loop: CASSIWSRGPDSPLHF. In DNA, the CDR3 is TGTGCCAGTAGTATATGGAGCAGGGGGCCCGATTCACCCCTCCACTTT.

The gene calls are TRBV19 and TRBJ2-2, with D uncertain. Trimming left V 6 bases short and J 4 bases short, with 12 bases between. Germline V gives CDR1 LNHDA, CDR2 SQIVND (reference sequence). The CDR3 has 14 amino acids. In DNA form, the CDR3 reads TGTGCCAGTAGCGCTGGATGGAGCACCGGGGAGCTGTTTTTT. Translating it yields CASSAGWSTGELFF.

This sequence joins TRBV24-1 and TRBJ2-3; 10 bases align to TRBD1. Trimming cost V 7 bases and J 7 bases; bases outside gene matches: 7. The germline CDR1 and CDR2 sequences are KGHDR and SFDVKD. CDR3 length: 14 residues. The CDR3 region is CATRSDRGLNTQYF. In DNA form, the CDR3 reads TGTGCCACCAGGTCAGACAGGGGGCTAAATACGCAGTATTTT.

The DNA of the CDR3 is TGTGCCAGCACCGGGGTAGTCGGGAACACTGAAGCTTTCTTT. It codes for CASTGVVGNTEAFF. The chain uses TRBV2 and TRBJ1-1; D gene unclear. Trimming shortened V by 7 bases and J by 1 base, and 13 bases separated the two germline ends. The CDR3 is 14 amino acids. Germline V gives CDR1 SNHLY, CDR2 FYNNEI.

The rearrangement uses TRBV7-3 and TRBJ2-5, with TRBD2 matching 16 bases. CDR1 is SGHTA and CDR2 is FQGTGA in the germline V gene. This CDR3 is 17 amino acids long. The V and J ends lost 3 bases and 5 bases, in that order; junction bases with no gene match: 6. For the CDR3, the DNA is TGTGCCAGCAGCTTGGGACTAGCGGGGGGGGCCCAGGAGACCCAGTACTTC. It codes for CASSLGLAGGAQETQYF.

CDR3 bases: TGCGCCAGCAGCCCGAGACAGGCCCGAGATGAAAAACTGTTTTTT. Translating it yields CASSPRQARDEKLFF. The V gene is TRBV5-1, the J gene TRBJ1-4; the D gene is possibly TRBD1 (6 bases). Deletions cut 4 bases from V and 6 bases from J, with 16 bases between. Germline V gene sequence: CDR1 SGHRS, CDR2 YFSETQ. CDR3 length: 15 amino acids.